The T cell receptor beta chain described here comes from a study of Graves' ophthalmopathy and Graves' hyperthyroidism. Investigators amplified TCR beta CDR3 regions from RNA transcripts. HTBI primers served in a first-round RT-PCR, which a second-round multiplex PCR followed. TCRdb used MiXCR to reprocess the multiplex PCR reads, holding one entry per CDR3 protein. The table lists 500,000 to 800,000 distinct CDR3 sequences, about 41% of them singletons. The V and J ends lost 6 bases and 6 bases, in that order; junction bases with no gene match: 11. Germline values: CDR1 SGHRS, CDR2 YFSETQ. The CDR3 spans 17 residues. Excluded: other autoimmune disease, uncontrolled infection, pregnancy or lactation. Physicians reached a diagnosis by relying on clinical symptoms, serum thyroxine, TRAb, thyroid ultrasound and orbital computed tomography.

The chain links TRBV5-1 to TRBJ2-2; 13 nucleotides line up with TRBD2. Sequencing used peripheral blood. The origin of this receptor is an adult man with Graves' ophthalmopathy. Written as DNA, the CDR3 is TGCGCCAGCAAACGGACTAGCGGGAGCGGATTTTCCGGGGAGCTGTTTTTT. Amino acids: CASKRTSGSGFSGELFF.